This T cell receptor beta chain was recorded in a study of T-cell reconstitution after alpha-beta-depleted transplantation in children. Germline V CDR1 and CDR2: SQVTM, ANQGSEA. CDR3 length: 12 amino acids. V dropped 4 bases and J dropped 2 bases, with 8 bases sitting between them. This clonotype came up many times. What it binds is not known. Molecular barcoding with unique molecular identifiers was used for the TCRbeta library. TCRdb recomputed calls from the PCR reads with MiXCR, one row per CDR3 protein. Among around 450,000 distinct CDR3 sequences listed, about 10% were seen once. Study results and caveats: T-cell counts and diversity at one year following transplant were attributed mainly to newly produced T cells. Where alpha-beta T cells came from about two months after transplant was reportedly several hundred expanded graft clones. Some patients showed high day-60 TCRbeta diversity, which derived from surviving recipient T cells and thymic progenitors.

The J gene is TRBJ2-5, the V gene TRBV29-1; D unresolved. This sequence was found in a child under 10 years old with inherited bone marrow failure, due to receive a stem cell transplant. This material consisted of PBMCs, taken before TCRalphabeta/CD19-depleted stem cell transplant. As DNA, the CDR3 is TGCAGCGTTGTGGGTGGACAAGAGACCCAGTACTTC. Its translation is CSVVGGQETQYF.